Sequencing of this T cell receptor beta chain was carried out in a study of T cell responses to AZD1222 COVID-19 vaccine. Study-level findings and limits: Spike-specific TCRs gained breadth and depth after people received two AZD1222 doses. Donors were mostly white British, more females; clonal diversity possibly underestimated. Unmutated regions of variants are reportedly targeted by nearly half of spike-specific TCRs.

Sequenced by immunoSEQ multiplex PCR; TCRdb stores in-frame clones only, minus some. In all, the sample yields under 150,000 clones. Germline CDR1 and CDR2: SNHLY and FYNNEI. The ends were cut back, 7 bases at V and 3 bases at J, with 13 bases in the middle. The CDR3 runs to 14 residues. As to this clone: The antigen is not known.

The origin of this receptor is an adult in good health. The V and J genes are TRBV2 and TRBJ2-1; D uncertain. The sample taken for sequencing was peripheral blood. The CDR3 spells CASMPGLDYNEQFF. CDR3 bases: TGTGCCAGCATGCCGGGCTTGGACTACAATGAGCAGTTCTTC.